This TCR beta chain came from a study of T cell repertoires in cytomegalovirus infection. Study details: A matching HLA type, together with CMV infection, was signaled by public TCR beta signatures. General study results and limits: Adding up the frequency of public TCR beta families identified people who carried CMV plus the relevant HLA. HLA-C-restricted TCR beta clonotypes specific for CMV led the ex vivo response.

Trimming removed 3 bases at V and 1 base at J, with 10 bases between. This CDR3 is 15 amino acids long. The germline V gene encodes CDR1 SEHNR and CDR2 FQNEAQ (reference sequence). The table lists this clonotype with many counts. Its antigen remains unidentified. In TCRdb, the reads were re-called with MiXCR into one record per CDR3 protein. Of approximately 240,000 distinct CDR3 sequences listed, about 12% are singletons. The TCR comes from a human donor in good health (CMV status not recorded). Some clones in this sample may be carry-over from other donors' samples. The material sequenced was PBMCs. The chain recombines TRBV7-9 with TRBJ1-5; D may be TRBD1 (6 bases). The CDR3: CASSFGQSSNQPQHF. The DNA of the CDR3 is TGTGCCAGCAGCTTTGGACAGTCCAGCAATCAGCCCCAGCATTTT.